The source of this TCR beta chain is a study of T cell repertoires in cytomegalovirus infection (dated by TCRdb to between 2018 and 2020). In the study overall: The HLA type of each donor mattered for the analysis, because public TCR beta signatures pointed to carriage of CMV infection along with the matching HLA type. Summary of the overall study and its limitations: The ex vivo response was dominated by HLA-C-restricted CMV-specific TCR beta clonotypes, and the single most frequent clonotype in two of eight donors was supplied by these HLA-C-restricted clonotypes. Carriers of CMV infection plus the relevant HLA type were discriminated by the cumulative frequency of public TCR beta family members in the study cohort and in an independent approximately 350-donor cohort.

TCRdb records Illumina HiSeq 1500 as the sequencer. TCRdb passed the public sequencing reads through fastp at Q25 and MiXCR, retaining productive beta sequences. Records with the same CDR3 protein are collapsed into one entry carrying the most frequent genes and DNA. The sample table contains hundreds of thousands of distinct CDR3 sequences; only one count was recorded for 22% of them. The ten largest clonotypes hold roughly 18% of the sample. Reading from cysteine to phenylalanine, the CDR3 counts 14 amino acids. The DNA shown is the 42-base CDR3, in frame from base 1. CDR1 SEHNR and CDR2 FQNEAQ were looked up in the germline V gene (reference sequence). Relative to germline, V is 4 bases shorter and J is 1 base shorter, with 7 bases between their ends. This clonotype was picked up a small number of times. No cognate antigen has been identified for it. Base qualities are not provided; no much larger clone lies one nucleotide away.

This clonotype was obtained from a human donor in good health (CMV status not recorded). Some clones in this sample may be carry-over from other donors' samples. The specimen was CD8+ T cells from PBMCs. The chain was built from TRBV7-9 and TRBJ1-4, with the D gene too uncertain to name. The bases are TGTGCCAGCAGCTCTCGGGAAACTAATGAAAAACTGTTTTTT. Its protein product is CASSSRETNEKLFF.